This is a list of T cell receptor beta chains from one sample in a study of early T cells in non-severe SARS-CoV-2 infection. Each CDR3 protein is one row after TCRdb ran MiXCR on the 5' RACE reads. The data hold tens of thousands of distinct CDR3 sequences, with about 4.7% observed a single time. Sample: whole blood. The receptors were sampled from an adult who was a healthcare worker with PCR-confirmed SARS-CoV-2 infection or an uninfected control (not recorded which). CDR3s include the opening cysteine and the closing phenylalanine or tryptophan. D genes are given only for firm matches. Where a row states a size, it is once, few, many or the class of an expanded clone; other rows omit it.

D gene | clone size | J gene | CDR3 length | V gene | CDR3 DNA | CDR3 protein
NA | many | TRBJ2-7 | 14 | TRBV28 | TGTGCCAGCAGTTTAACAGGGTCAGCTTACGAGCAGTACTTC | CASSLTGSAYEQYF
TRBD2 | many | TRBJ2-7 | 19 | TRBV27 | TGTGCCAGCTTTGACCACTTACTGGGACTAGCGGGAGGTACCTACGAGCAGTACTTC | CASFDHLLGLAGGTYEQYF
NA | few | TRBJ2-7 | 13 | TRBV5-1 | TGCGCCACCACCACGGCCCCCCACTACGAGCAGTACTTC | CATTTAPHYEQYF
NA | many | TRBJ2-3 | 15 | TRBV20-1 | TGCAGTGCCGAATCCAGGAGTCAGGGCACAGATACGCAGTATTTT | CSAESRSQGTDTQYF
NA | many | TRBJ1-1 | 18 | TRBV18 | TGTGCCAGCTCTTACAGGACATCGACCAATGTCATGAACACTGAAGCTTTCTTT | CASSYRTSTNVMNTEAFF
TRBD2 | many | TRBJ2-5 | 16 | TRBV28 | TGTGCCAGCAGTTTCGAAGCGGGAGTAACACAAGAGACCCAGTACTTC | CASSFEAGVTQETQYF
TRBD1 | medium-sized | TRBJ2-1 | 17 | TRBV28 | TGTGCCAGCACCCCGCTGGGACAGGGGGCCTCCTACAATGAGCAGTTCTTC | CASTPLGQGASYNEQFF
TRBD1 | few | TRBJ2-1 | 17 | TRBV7-2 | TGTGCCAGCAGCTCCCGAAGCCGACAGGGTAAATACAATGAGCAGTTCTTC | CASSSRSRQGKYNEQFF
NA | many | TRBJ1-1 | 13 | TRBV11-2 | TGTGCCAGCAGCTTCGGGGGGCCTTTTGAAGCTTTCTTT | CASSFGGPFEAFF
NA | many | TRBJ1-1 | 12 | TRBV6-5 | TGTGCCAGCAAGGCAGTGAACACTGAAGCTTTCTTT | CASKAVNTEAFF
TRBD1 | few | TRBJ1-1 | 14 | TRBV20-1 | TGCAGTGCTAGAGGACAGGGTTTCTCCCCTGAAGCTTTCTTT | CSARGQGFSPEAFF
TRBD1 | NA | TRBJ1-1 | 16 | TRBV5-1 | TGCGCCAGCAGCTCGGAGCTTAGGGGGCCGGATACTGAAGCTTTCTTT | CASSSELRGPDTEAFF
TRBD1 | few | TRBJ2-6 | 14 | TRBV29-1 | TGCAGCACCACAGGGGGCGCTGGGGCCAACGTCCTGACTTTC | CSTTGGAGANVLTF
TRBD2 | many | TRBJ2-1 | 17 | TRBV6-1 | TGTGCCAGCAGTGAAGTGAGGACTAGCGGGAGGTCCAATGAGCAGTTCTTC | CASSEVRTSGRSNEQFF
NA | few | TRBJ1-4 | 15 | TRBV5-4 | TGTGCCAGCAGCTTGGGTGGAACAACTAATGAAAAACTGTTTTTT | CASSLGGTTNEKLFF
NA | many | TRBJ1-5 | 14 | TRBV7-9 | TGTGCCAGCAGCTTCACAGGGATCAATCAGCCCCAGCATTTT | CASSFTGINQPQHF
TRBD1 | NA | TRBJ2-7 | 17 | TRBV6-5 | TGTGCCAGCAGTTACTCCTCCGCCGGGACAGGGGTCTACGAGCAGTACTTC | CASSYSSAGTGVYEQYF
NA | NA | TRBJ2-1 | 11 | TRBV5-1 | TGCGCCAGCAGCTGGGACGGTGAGCAGTTCTTC | CASSWDGEQFF
NA | NA | TRBJ2-1 | 12 | TRBV7-2 | TGTGCCAGCAGGTCAGGGTCCAATGAGCAGTTCTTC | CASRSGSNEQFF
TRBD1 | many | TRBJ1-5 | 13 | TRBV6-2/TRBV6-3 | TGTGCCAGCAGTGTGGACAGGGCACAGCCCCAGCATTTT | CASSVDRAQPQHF
TRBD2 | NA | TRBJ2-3 | 16 | TRBV19 | TGTGCCAGTAGTATCAGCCTAGCGGGAGTGACAGATACGCAGTATTTT | CASSISLAGVTDTQYF
NA | many | TRBJ2-1 | 13 | TRBV10-3 | TGTGCCATCAGTGACCTTAACTACAATGAGCAGTTCTTC | CAISDLNYNEQFF
NA | many | TRBJ1-2 | 17 | TRBV7-9 | TGTGCCAGCAGCTTAGCCAACTCCGGACGGTTTATAGGTGGCTACACCTTC | CASSLANSGRFIGGYTF
NA | many | TRBJ2-5 | 15 | TRBV11-2 | TGTGCCAGCAGCTTAGATCGCAGATATCAAGAGACCCAGTACTTC | CASSLDRRYQETQYF
TRBD1 | many | TRBJ1-2 | 15 | TRBV6-1 | TGTGCCAGTAGAGGGGCGGACAGGTCGGGGTATGGCTACACCTTC | CASRGADRSGYGYTF
NA | many | TRBJ1-5 | 17 | TRBV28 | TGTGCCAGCAGTTTATTCGCCCGGGGCCCTCGAGGTCAGCCCCAGCATTTT | CASSLFARGPRGQPQHF
NA | NA | TRBJ2-2 | 13 | TRBV5-4 | TGTGTCAGCAGCTTAGAGAGCACCGGGGAGCTGTTTTTT | CVSSLESTGELFF
TRBD1 | NA | TRBJ2-1 | 18 | TRBV6-2/TRBV6-3 | TGTGCCAGCAGTCATTCAAAGGGGGCTTCTGTATCCTACAATGAGCAGTTCTTC | CASSHSKGASVSYNEQFF
TRBD1 | many | TRBJ2-3 | 17 | TRBV2 | TGTGCCAGCAGTGAAGGGACAGGGACTCCTAGCACAGATACGCAGTATTTT | CASSEGTGTPSTDTQYF
NA | many | TRBJ2-7 | 15 | TRBV9 | TGTGCCAGCAGTGAACAATGGGACCCCTCCTACGAGCAGTACTTC | CASSEQWDPSYEQYF
NA | medium-sized | TRBJ2-7 | 15 | TRBV28 | TGTGCCAGCAGTTTTAGGCCTAGCAGTCTGTACGAGCAGTACTTC | CASSFRPSSLYEQYF
TRBD1 | medium-sized | TRBJ2-2 | 19 | TRBV13 | TGTGCCAGCAGCCAGGGACAGGGATGGCTTAGAGCGAACACCGGGGAGCTGTTTTTT | CASSQGQGWLRANTGELFF